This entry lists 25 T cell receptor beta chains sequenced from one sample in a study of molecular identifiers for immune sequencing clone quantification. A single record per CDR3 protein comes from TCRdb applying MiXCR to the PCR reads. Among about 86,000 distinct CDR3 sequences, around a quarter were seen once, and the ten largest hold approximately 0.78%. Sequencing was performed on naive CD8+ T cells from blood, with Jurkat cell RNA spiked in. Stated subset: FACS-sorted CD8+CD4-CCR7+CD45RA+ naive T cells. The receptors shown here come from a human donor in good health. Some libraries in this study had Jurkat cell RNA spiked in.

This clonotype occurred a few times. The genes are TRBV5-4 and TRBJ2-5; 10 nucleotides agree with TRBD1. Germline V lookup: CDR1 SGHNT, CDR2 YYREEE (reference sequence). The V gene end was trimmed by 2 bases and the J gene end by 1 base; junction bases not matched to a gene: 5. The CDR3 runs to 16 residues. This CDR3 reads CASSLRTGGFQETQYF. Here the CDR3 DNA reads TGTGCCAGCAGCTTAAGGACAGGGGGTTTCCAAGAGACCCAGTACTTC.

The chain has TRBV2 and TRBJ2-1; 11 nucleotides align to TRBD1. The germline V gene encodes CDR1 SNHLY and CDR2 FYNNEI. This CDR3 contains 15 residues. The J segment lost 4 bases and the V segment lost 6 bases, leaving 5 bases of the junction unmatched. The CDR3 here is CASREGTGGYNEQFF. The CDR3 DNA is TGTGCCAGCAGAGAGGGGACAGGGGGTTACAATGAGCAGTTCTTC. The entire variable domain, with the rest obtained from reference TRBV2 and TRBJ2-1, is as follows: EPEVTQTPSHQVTQMGQEVILRCVPISNHLYFYWYRQILGQKVEFLVSFYNNEISEKSEIFDDQFSVERPDGSNFTLKIRSTKLEDSAMYFCASREGTGGYNEQFFGPGTRLTVL.

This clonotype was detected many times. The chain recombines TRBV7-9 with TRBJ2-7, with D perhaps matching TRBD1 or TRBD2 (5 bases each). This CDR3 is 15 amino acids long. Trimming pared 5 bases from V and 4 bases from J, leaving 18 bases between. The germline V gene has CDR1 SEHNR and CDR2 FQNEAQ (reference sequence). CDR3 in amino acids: CASSPPLVREYEQYF. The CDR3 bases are TGTGCCAGCAGCCCCCCCTTAGTCAGGGAGTACGAGCAGTACTTC.

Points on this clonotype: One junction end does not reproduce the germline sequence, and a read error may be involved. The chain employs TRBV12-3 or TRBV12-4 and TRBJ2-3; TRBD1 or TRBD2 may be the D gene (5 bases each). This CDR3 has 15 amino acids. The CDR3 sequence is CASSFTFASTGTQYF. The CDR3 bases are TGTGCCAGCAGTTTCACTTTTGCTAGCACAGGTACGCAGTATTTT.

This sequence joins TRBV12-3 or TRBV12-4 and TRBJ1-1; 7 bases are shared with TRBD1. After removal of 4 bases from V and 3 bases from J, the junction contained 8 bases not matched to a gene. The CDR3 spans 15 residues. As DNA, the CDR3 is TGTGCCAGCAGTTCGAAGAGGGGGCTGGACACTGAAGCTTTCTTT. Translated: CASSSKRGLDTEAFF.

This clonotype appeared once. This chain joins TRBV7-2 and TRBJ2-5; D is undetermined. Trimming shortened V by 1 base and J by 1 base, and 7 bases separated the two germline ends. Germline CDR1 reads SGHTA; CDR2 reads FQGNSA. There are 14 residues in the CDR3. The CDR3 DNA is TGTGCCAGCAGCTTAGTCCTAGTCCAAGAGACCCAGTACTTC. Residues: CASSLVLVQETQYF. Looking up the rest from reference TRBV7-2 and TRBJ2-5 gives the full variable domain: GAGVSQSPSNKVTEKGKDVELRCDPISGHTALYWYRQSLGQGLEFLIYFQGNSAPDKSGLPSDRFSAERTGGSVSTLTIQRTQQEDSAVYLCASSLVLVQETQYFGPGTRLLVL.

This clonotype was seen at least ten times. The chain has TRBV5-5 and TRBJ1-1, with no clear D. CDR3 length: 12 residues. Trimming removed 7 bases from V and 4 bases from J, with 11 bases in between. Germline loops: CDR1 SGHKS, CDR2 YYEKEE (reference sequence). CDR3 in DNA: TGTGCCAGCGCCGGGATGAGCACTGAAGCTTTCTTT. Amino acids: CASAGMSTEAFF.

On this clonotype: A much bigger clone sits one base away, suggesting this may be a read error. In nucleotides, the CDR3 is TGTGCCAGCAGCTTAGTCTACAGGACCGCAGATACGCAGTATTTT. Residues: CASSLVYRTADTQYF. The chain links TRBV11-2 to TRBJ2-3; TRBD1 is a possible D gene (5 bases). The germline V gene encodes CDR1 SGHAT and CDR2 FQNNGV. This CDR3 contains 15 residues. Between the trimmed V and J ends, which lost 1 base and 4 bases, there was a span of 12 bases. Full variable domain (rest looked up from reference TRBV11-2 and TRBJ2-3): EAGVAQSPRYKIIEKRQSVAFWCNPISGHATLYWYQQILGQGPKLLIQFQNNGVVDDSQLPKDRFSAERLKGVDSTLKIQPAKLEDSAVYLCASSLVYRTADTQYFGPGTRLTVL.

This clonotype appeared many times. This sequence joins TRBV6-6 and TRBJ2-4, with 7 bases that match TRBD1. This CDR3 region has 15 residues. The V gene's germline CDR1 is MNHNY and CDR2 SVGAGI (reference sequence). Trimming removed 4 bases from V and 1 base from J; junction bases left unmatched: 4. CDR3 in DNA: TGTGCCAGCAGTTCAAACAGGGGCGCCAAAAACATTCAGTACTTC. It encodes CASSSNRGAKNIQYF.

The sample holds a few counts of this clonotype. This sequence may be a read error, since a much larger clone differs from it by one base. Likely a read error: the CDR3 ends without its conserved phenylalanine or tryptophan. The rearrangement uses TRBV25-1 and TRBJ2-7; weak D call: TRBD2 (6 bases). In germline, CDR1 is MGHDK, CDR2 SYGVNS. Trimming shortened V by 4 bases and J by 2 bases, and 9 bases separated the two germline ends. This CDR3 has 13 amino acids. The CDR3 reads CASSGLGAYEQYS. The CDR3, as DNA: TGTGCCAGCAGTGGACTAGGAGCCTACGAGCAGTACTCC.

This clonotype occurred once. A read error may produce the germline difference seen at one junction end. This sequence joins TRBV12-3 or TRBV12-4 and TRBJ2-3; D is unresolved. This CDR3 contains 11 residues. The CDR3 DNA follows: TGTGCCAGCAGTTACACAAATACGCAGTATTTT. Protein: CASSYTNTQYF.

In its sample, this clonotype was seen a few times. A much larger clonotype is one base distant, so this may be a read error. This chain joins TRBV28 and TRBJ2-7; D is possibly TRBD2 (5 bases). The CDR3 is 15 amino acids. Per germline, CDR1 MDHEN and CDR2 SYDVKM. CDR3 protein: CASSLFRGMNYVQYF. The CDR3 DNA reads TGTGCCAGCAGTTTATTTAGAGGGATGAACTACGTGCAGTACTTC.

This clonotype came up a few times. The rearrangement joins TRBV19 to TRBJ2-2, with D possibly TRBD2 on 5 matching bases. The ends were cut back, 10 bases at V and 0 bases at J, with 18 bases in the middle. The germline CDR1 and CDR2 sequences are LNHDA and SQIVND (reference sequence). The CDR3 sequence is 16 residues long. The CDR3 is CAKTITAHANTGELFF. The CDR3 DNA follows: TGTGCCAAGACTATTACAGCTCACGCGAACACCGGGGAGCTGTTTTTT.

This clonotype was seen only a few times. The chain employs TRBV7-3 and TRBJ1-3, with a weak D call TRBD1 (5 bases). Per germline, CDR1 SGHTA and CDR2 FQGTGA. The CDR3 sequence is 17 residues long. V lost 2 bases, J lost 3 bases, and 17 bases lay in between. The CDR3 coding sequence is TGTGCCAGCAGCTTAGAATGGTGTCGGGGCTTTGGAAACACCATATATTTT. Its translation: CASSLEWCRGFGNTIYF.

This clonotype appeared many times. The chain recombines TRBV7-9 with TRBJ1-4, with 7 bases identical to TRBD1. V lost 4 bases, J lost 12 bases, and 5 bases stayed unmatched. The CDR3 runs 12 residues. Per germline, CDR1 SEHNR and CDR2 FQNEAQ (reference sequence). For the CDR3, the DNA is TGTGCCAGCAGCTCTGGGACAGTCGAACTGTTTTTT. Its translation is CASSSGTVELFF. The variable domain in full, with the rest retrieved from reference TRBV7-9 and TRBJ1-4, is DTGVSQNPRHKITKRGQNVTFRCDPISEHNRLYWYRQTLGQGPEFLTYFQNEAQLEKSRLLSDRFSAERPKGSFSTLEIQRTEQGDSAMYLCASSSGTVELFFGSGTQLSVL.

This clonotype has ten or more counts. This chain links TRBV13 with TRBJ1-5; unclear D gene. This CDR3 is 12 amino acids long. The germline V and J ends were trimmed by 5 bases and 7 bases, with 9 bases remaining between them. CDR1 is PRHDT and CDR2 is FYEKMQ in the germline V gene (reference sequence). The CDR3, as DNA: TGTGCCAGCAGCCACCGAAACCAGCCCCAGCATTTT. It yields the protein CASSHRNQPQHF. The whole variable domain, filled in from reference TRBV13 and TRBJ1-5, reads AAGVIQSPRHLIKEKRETATLKCYPIPRHDTVYWYQQGPGQDPQFLISFYEKMQSDKGSIPDRFSAQQFSDYHSELNMSSLELGDSALYFCASSHRNQPQHFGDGTRLSIL.

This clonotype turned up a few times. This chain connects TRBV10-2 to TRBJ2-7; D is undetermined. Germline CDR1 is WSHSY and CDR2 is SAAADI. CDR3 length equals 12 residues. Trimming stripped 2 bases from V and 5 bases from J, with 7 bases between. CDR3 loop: CASSEGMNEQYF. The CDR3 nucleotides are TGCGCCAGCAGTGAGGGGATGAACGAGCAGTACTTC.

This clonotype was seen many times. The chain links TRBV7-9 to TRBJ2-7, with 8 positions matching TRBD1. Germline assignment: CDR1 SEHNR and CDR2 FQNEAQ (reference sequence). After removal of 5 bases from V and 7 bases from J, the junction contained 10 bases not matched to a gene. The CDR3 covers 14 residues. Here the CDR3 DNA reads TGTGCCAGCAGCCCGCGGGACAGGTTGAGGGAGCAGTACTTC. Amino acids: CASSPRDRLREQYF.

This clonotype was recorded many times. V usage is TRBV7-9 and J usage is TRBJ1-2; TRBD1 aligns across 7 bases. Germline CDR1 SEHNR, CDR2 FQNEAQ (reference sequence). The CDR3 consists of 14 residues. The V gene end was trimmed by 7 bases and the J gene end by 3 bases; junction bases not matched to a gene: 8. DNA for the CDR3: TGTGCCAGCACCAGACAGGGCCGGGACTATGGCTACACCTTC. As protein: CASTRQGRDYGYTF.

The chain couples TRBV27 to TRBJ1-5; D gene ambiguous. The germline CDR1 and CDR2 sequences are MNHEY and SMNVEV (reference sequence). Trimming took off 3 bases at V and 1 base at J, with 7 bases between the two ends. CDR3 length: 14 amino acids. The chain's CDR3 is CASSFLGSNQPQHF. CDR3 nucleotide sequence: TGTGCCAGCAGTTTTCTGGGGAGCAATCAGCCCCAGCATTTT.

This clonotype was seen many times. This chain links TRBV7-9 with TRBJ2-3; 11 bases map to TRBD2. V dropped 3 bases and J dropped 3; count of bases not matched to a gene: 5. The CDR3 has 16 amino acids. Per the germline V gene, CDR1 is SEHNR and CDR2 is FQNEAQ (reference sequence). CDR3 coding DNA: TGTGCCAGCAGCTTTACCCGACTAGCGGGGACAGATACGCAGTATTTT. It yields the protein CASSFTRLAGTDTQYF.

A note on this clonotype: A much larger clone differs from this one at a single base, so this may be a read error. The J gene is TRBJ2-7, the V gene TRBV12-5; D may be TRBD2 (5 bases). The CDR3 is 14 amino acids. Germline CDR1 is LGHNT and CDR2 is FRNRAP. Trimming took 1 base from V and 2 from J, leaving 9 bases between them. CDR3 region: CASGLGGWAYEQYF. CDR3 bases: TGTGCTAGTGGTTTGGGAGGGTGGGCCTACGAGCAGTACTTC.

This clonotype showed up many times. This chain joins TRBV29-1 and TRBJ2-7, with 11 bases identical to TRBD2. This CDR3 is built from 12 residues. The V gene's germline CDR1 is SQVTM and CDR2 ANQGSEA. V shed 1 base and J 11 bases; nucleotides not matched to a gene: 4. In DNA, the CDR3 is TGCAGCGTTGAAGTTAGTAGCGGGAGGGAGTACTTC. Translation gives CSVEVSSGREYF.

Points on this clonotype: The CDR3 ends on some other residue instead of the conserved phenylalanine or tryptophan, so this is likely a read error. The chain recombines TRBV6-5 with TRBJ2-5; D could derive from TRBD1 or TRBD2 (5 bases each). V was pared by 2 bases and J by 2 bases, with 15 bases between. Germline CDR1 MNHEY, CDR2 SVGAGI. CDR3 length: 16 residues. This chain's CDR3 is CASSYVGGTLQETQYI. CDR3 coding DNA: TGTGCCAGCAGTTACGTTGGGGGAACCCTTCAAGAGACCCAGTACATC.

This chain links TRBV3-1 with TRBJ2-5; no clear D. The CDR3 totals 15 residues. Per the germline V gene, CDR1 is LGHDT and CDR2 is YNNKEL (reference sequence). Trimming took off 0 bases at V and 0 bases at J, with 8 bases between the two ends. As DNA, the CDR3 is TGTGCCAGCAGCCAAGATTTCGGTGACCAAGAGACCCAGTACTTC. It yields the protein CASSQDFGDQETQYF.